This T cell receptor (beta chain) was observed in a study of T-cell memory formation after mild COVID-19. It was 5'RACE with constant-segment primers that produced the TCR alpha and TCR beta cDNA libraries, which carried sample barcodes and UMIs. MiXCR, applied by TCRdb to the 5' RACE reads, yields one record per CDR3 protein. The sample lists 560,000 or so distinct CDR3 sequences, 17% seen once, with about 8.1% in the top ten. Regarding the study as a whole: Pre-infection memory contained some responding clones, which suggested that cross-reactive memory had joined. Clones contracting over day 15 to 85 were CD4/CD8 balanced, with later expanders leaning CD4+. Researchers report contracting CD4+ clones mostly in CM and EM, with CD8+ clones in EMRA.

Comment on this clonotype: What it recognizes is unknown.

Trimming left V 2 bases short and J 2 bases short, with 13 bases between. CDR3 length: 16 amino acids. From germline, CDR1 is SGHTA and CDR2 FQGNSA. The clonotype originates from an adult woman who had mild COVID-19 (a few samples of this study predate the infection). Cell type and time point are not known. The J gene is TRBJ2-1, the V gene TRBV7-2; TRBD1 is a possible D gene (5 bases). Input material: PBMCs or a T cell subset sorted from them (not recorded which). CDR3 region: CASSLQKWTPYNEQFF. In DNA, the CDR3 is TGTGCCAGCAGCTTACAAAAATGGACACCCTACAATGAGCAGTTCTTC.